This is a list of T cell receptor beta chains from one sample in a study of follicular helper T cells after annual influenza vaccination. Produced via immunoSEQ multiplex PCR; TCRdb's table is partial and in-frame only. There are over 25,000 clones in the sample; roughly 80% occur only once, and roughly 1.2% lies in the top ten. The material was CXCR5+ CD38- circulating T follicular helper cells from blood, obtained on the day of influenza vaccination. The receptors shown here come from an adult who received the influenza vaccine. Both conserved end residues are part of each CDR3. D genes are given only for firm matches. Some rows have no size entry. The others give once, few or many, or a class for an expanded clone.

17	TRBJ1-6	NA	TRBV6-1	few	TGTGCCAGCAGTGATTTCGGTCTCTCGGGTTCTAATAGACCCCTCCACTTT	CASSDFGLSGSNRPLHF
16	TRBJ1-4	NA	TRBV28	NA	TGTGCCAGCAGTTCCGACGGCAGAGGCACTAATGAAAAACTGTTTTTT	CASSSDGRGTNEKLFF
14	TRBJ1-5	NA	TRBV19	NA	TGTGCCAGTAGTCCCAGAGGTAGCAATCAGCCCCAGCATTTT	CASSPRGSNQPQHF
13	TRBJ2-3	TRBD2	TRBV7-8	few	TGTGCCAGCGAATTAGCGGGAGGAGATACGCAGTATTTT	CASELAGGDTQYF
16	TRBJ2-1	TRBD2	TRBV7-2	NA	TGTGCCAGCAGCTCCAGCGGGGCCAGCTCCTACAATGAGCAGTTCTTC	CASSSSGASSYNEQFF
14	TRBJ1-2	TRBD1	TRBV5-1	NA	TGCGCCAGCAGCTTGGCCCCAGGGGGAGACCTCTACACCTTC	CASSLAPGGDLYTF
15	TRBJ2-7	TRBD2	TRBV4-1	NA	TGCGCCAGCAGTCGAGGACTAGCGGGTCCTCGGGAGCAGTACTTC	CASSRGLAGPREQYF
14	TRBJ1-6	NA	TRBV10-3	few	TGTGCCAGCCGTGGACAGATTCATAATTCACCCCTCCACTTT	CASRGQIHNSPLHF
16	TRBJ1-4	NA	TRBV28	NA	TGTGCCAGCACCTTGGGGGGGATTGCAGCTAATGAAAAACTGTTTTTT	CASTLGGIAANEKLFF
15	TRBJ1-2	NA	TRBV9	NA	TGTGCCAGCAGCGTCCCCGACACACCGATGTTTGGCTACACCTTC	CASSVPDTPMFGYTF
14	TRBJ2-5	NA	TRBV19	NA	TGTGCCAGTAGTATGCGACAGAGGAGAGAGACCCAGTACTTC	CASSMRQRRETQYF
16	TRBJ1-5	TRBD1	TRBV6-6	once	TGTGCCAGCAGCCGGGGACAGGGAGGTAGCAATCAGCCCCAGCATTTT	CASSRGQGGSNQPQHF
13	TRBJ2-7	NA	TRBV10-1	NA	TGCGCCAGCAGTCGGGACATAACCTACGAGCAGTACTTC	CASSRDITYEQYF
13	TRBJ2-7	NA	TRBV6-5	NA	TGTGCCAGCAGCCAAGCTGTATCCTACGAGCAGTACTTC	CASSQAVSYEQYF
14	TRBJ2-1	NA	TRBV5-1	NA	TGCGCCAGCAGCTTTGTTGCCGAACTCAATGAGCAGTTCTTC	CASSFVAELNEQFF
14	TRBJ2-5	NA	TRBV11-2	NA	TGTGCCAGCAGCTTAGGATCTGCCGAGGGGACCCAGTACTTC	CASSLGSAEGTQYF
15	TRBJ1-5	NA	TRBV19	few	TGTGCCAGTAGTCGCAATGGGAGGACTGGTCAGCCCCAGCATTTT	CASSRNGRTGQPQHF
13	TRBJ1-1	NA	TRBV18	NA	TGTGCCAGCTCACCAACCGGGAACACTGAAGCTTTCTTT	CASSPTGNTEAFF
15	TRBJ1-1	NA	TRBV5-5	NA	TGTGCCAGCAGCTCCTCGGAGTTGAGGAACACTGAAGCTTTCTTT	CASSSSELRNTEAFF
11	TRBJ1-2	NA	TRBV6-5	few	TGTGCCACCGCGGGGGACTCTGGCTACACCTTC	CATAGDSGYTF
15	TRBJ2-7	NA	TRBV2	NA	TGTGCCAGCAGTGAAGACAGTCCAGTCTCCTACGAGCAGTACTTC	CASSEDSPVSYEQYF
14	TRBJ1-2	NA	TRBV6-1	NA	TGTGCCAGCAGTGAAGCGGTACAGGTCGGTGGCTACACCTTC	CASSEAVQVGGYTF
16	TRBJ1-6	TRBD1	TRBV27	NA	TGTGCCAGCGGACCCGACCAGGGGGGCCATTCATCTCCCCTCCACTTT	CASGPDQGGHSSPLHF
15	TRBJ1-5	NA	TRBV6-1	NA	TGTGCCAGCAGCCTACAGGGAAAAGGGAATCAGCCCCAGCATTTT	CASSLQGKGNQPQHF
14	TRBJ1-4	TRBD1	TRBV4-1	NA	TGCGCCAGCAGCAACGGACAGGGGGACGAAAAACTGTTTTTT	CASSNGQGDEKLFF
17	TRBJ1-1	NA	TRBV4-1	NA	TGCGCCAGCAGCCAAGATTGGCCAGTCGTCACAGGTTCTGAAGCTTTCTTT	CASSQDWPVVTGSEAFF
19	TRBJ1-4	NA	TRBV14	NA	TGTGCCAGCAGCCAAGGCCGAGTTCCAGGGAAGGCCCTTAATGAAAAACTGTTTTTT	CASSQGRVPGKALNEKLFF
15	TRBJ2-7	NA	TRBV7-9	NA	TGTGCCAGCAGCTTAGAAGGAGGGAAGAACTACGAGCAGTACTTC	CASSLEGGKNYEQYF
14	TRBJ1-6	NA	TRBV7-8	NA	TGTGCCAGCAGCTTAGGGCAGAATAATTCACCCCTCCACTTT	CASSLGQNNSPLHF
16	TRBJ2-1	TRBD2	TRBV7-6	NA	TGTGCCAGCAGCTCGTACGCGGGAGGGCTTATCAATGAGCAGTTCTTC	CASSSYAGGLINEQFF
14	TRBJ2-2	NA	TRBV7-2	NA	TGTGCCAGCAGCCCCTCCACAGTCACCGGGGAGCTGTTTTTT	CASSPSTVTGELFF
12	TRBJ2-7	NA	TRBV6-6	NA	TGTGCCAGCAGGGGGGCGGGCTACGAGCAGTACTTC	CASRGAGYEQYF
12	TRBJ1-2	NA	TRBV6-5	NA	TGTGCCAGTGGACTAAACCGGGGTGGCTACACCTTC	CASGLNRGGYTF
15	TRBJ2-3	TRBD1	TRBV7-2	NA	TGTGCCAGCAGCCGACAGGGTTCAAGCACAGATACGCAGTATTTT	CASSRQGSSTDTQYF
18	TRBJ2-3	TRBD2	TRBV11-1	NA	TGTGCCAGCAGCCTTGGGACTAGCGGGAGGGCTAGCACAGATACGCAGTATTTT	CASSLGTSGRASTDTQYF
15	TRBJ1-2	TRBD1	TRBV18	NA	TGTGCCAGCTCCCTAAGGGACAGGGTAGAGGATGGCTACACCTTC	CASSLRDRVEDGYTF
13	TRBJ2-5	TRBD2	TRBV7-8	few	TGTGCCAGCAGCACGGGACTACAAGAGACCCAGTACTTC	CASSTGLQETQYF
14	TRBJ2-7	NA	TRBV7-2	NA	TGTGCCAGCAGTCGAACTAGTCCTCCCGACGAGCAGTACTTC	CASSRTSPPDEQYF
13	TRBJ1-2	TRBD1	TRBV6-1	NA	TGTGCCAGCCGGATAGGGACAGCCTATGGCTACACCTTC	CASRIGTAYGYTF
14	TRBJ1-1	TRBD1	TRBV28	NA	TGTGCCAGCAGTTTACGACAGGGGGACGCTGAAGCTTTCTTT	CASSLRQGDAEAFF
14	TRBJ1-1	NA	TRBV10-3	NA	TGTGCCATCAGTGCCCTTCTTGGCGGGACTGAAGCTTTCTTT	CAISALLGGTEAFF
13	TRBJ1-1	TRBD1	TRBV19	NA	TGTGCCAGTAGTTTCCGACAGGGGTTTTTGGCTTTCTTT	CASSFRQGFLAFF
12	TRBJ1-2	NA	TRBV4-1	NA	TGCGCCAGCAGCCTAACAGGATATGGCTACACCTTC	CASSLTGYGYTF
15	TRBJ1-3	NA	TRBV19	NA	TGTGCCAGTAGTCCCCGACAGGCCTCTGGAAACACCATATATTTT	CASSPRQASGNTIYF
17	TRBJ2-1	TRBD2	TRBV11-2	NA	TGTGCCAGCAGCTCTGACGTTACTAGCGGGAGCCCCAATGAGCAGTTCTTC	CASSSDVTSGSPNEQFF
14	TRBJ1-6	NA	TRBV6-1	NA	TGTGCCAGCAGTCAAAGGACATCGAATTCACCCCTCCACTTT	CASSQRTSNSPLHF
15	TRBJ2-7	NA	TRBV6-5	NA	TGTGCCAGCGGACTGACATCAACCGGCTCGCGGGAGCAGTACTTC	CASGLTSTGSREQYF
10	TRBJ2-7	NA	TRBV28	NA	TGTGCCAGCAGCCGTTACGAGCAGTACTTC	CASSRYEQYF
14	TRBJ1-2	NA	TRBV15	NA	TGTGCCACCAGCAGGGAGGACAGTGTGTTCGGCTACACCTTC	CATSREDSVFGYTF
14	TRBJ2-3	NA	TRBV6-5	NA	TGTGCCAGCAGGGCCGGGACTTTCACAGATACGCAGTATTTT	CASRAGTFTDTQYF
15	TRBJ1-6	TRBD1	TRBV6-1	NA	TGTGCCAGCAGCTCCACCCGGGACAGCTATTCACCCCTCCACTTT	CASSSTRDSYSPLHF
16	TRBJ2-1	TRBD2	TRBV7-3	NA	TGTGCCAGCAGCTTCCGCGGGGGGGCCCTGCTCAATGAGCAGTTCTTC	CASSFRGGALLNEQFF